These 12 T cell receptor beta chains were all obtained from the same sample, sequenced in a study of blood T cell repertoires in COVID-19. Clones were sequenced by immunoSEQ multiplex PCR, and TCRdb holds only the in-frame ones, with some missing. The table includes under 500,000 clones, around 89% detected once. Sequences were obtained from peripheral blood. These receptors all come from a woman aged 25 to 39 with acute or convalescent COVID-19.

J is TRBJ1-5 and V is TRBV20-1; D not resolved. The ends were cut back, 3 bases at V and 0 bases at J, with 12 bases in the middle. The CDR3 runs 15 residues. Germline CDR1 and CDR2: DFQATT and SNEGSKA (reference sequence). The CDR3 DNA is TGCAGTGCTAGTCCTGGGCCGTATAGCAATCAGCCCCAGCATTTT. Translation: CSASPGPYSNQPQHF.

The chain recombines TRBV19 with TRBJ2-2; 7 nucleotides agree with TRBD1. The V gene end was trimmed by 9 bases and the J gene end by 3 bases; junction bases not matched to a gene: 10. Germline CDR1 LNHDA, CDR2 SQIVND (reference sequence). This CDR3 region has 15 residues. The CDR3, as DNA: TGTGCCAGCTTATCCCGGGACAGCGACACCGGGGAGCTGTTTTTT. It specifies CASLSRDSDTGELFF.

The CDR3, as DNA: TGTGCCATCGCTGCGGGACCAGGGAAAGAGACCCAGTACTTC. It translates to CAIAAGPGKETQYF. The V and J genes are TRBV10-3 and TRBJ2-5, with D perhaps matching TRBD2 (6 bases). The CDR3 extends over 14 amino acids. Germline lookup yields CDR1 ENHRY and CDR2 SYGVKD. V was trimmed by 8 bases and J by 3 bases, leaving 16 bases between them.

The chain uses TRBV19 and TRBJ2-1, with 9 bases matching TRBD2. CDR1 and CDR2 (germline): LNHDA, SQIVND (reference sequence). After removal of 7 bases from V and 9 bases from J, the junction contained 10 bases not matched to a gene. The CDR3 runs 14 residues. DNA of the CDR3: TGTGCCAGTAAAGGCGGGGGGGCAGTACGTGAGCAGTTCTTC. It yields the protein CASKGGGAVREQFF.

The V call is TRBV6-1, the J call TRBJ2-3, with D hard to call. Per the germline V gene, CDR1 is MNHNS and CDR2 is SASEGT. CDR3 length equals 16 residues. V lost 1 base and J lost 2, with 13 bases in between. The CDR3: CASSEGVNYLTDTQYF. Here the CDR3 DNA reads TGTGCCAGCAGTGAAGGGGTGAACTACCTCACAGATACGCAGTATTTT.

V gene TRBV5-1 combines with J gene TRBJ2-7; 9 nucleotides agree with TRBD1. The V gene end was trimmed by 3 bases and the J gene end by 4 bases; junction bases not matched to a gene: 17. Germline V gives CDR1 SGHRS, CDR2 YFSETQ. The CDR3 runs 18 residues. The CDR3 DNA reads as TGCGCCAGCAGCTGGGCACAAAAGGAGCCGGGACAGGGATACGAGCAGTACTTC. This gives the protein CASSWAQKEPGQGYEQYF.

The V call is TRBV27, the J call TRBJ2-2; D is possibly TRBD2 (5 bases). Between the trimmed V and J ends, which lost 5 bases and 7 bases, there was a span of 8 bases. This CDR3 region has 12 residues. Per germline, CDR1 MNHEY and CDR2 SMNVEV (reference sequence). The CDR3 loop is CASSRGIGELFF. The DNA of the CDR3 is TGTGCCAGCAGTCGGGGAATCGGGGAGCTGTTTTTT.

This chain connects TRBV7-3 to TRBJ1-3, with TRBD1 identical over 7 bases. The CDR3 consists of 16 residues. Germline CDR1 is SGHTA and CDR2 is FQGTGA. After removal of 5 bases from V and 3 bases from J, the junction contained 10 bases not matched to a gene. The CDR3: CASSTTDRADGNTIYF. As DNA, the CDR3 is TGTGCCAGCAGCACCACCGACAGGGCGGATGGAAACACCATATATTTT.

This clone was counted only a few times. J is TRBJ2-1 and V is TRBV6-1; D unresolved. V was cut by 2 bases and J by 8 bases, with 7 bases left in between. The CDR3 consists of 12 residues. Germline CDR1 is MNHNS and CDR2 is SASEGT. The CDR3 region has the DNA TGTGCCAGCAGTGAACAGTTGGATGAGCAGTTCTTC. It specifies CASSEQLDEQFF.

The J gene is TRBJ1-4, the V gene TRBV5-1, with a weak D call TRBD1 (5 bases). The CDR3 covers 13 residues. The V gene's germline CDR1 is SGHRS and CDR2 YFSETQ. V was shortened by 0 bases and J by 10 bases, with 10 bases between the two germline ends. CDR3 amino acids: CASSLVQGGKLFF. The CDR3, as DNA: TGCGCCAGCAGCTTGGTCCAGGGTGGAAAACTGTTTTTT.

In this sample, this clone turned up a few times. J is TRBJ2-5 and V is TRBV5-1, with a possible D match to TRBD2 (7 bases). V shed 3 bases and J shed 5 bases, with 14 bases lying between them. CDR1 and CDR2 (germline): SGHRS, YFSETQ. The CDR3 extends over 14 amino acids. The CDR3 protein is CASSWGAGAETQYF. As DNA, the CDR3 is TGCGCCAGCAGCTGGGGTGCGGGGGCCGAGACCCAGTACTTC. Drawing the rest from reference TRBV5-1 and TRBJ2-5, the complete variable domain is KAGVTQTPRYLIKTRGQQVTLSCSPISGHRSVSWYQQTPGQGLQFLFEYFSETQRNKGNFPGRFSGRQFSNSRSEMNVSTLELGDSALYLCASSWGAGAETQYFGPGTRLLVL.

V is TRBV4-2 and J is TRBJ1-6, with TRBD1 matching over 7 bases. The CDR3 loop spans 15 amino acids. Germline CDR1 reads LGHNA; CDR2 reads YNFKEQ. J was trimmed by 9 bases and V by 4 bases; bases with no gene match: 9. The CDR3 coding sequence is TGTGCCAGCAGCCTTGGGGACAGTGCAACTTCACCCCTCCACTTT. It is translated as CASSLGDSATSPLHF.